Below, 22 T cell receptor beta chains from the same sample are listed, as sequenced in a study of OX40 agonist ivuxolimab in advanced cancers. Clones were read by immunoSEQ multiplex PCR, and TCRdb kept only the in-frame ones, dropping some. The sample yields 85,000 to 90,000 clones, around 85% seen once. Sequences were derived from CD4+ or CD8+ T cells sorted from blood, sampled in a trial of the OX40 agonist ivuxolimab. The receptors come from an adult with an advanced solid tumor such as melanoma, head and neck, liver or kidney cancer.

V and J are TRBV19 and TRBJ2-4, with a tentative D call TRBD2 (6 bases). Trimming removed 8 bases from V and 8 bases from J, with 13 bases in between. The CDR3 length is 12 residues. Germline V CDR1 and CDR2: LNHDA, SQIVND (reference sequence). The CDR3 reads CASSASGDIQYF. In nucleotides, the CDR3 is TGTGCCAGTTCAGCCTCGGGGGACATTCAGTACTTC.

The genes are TRBV18 and TRBJ1-4; D is unclear. CDR1 is KGHSH, CDR2 LQKENI, per germline. The CDR3 covers 13 residues. V lost 3 bases to trimming and J lost 8 bases, with 10 bases between them. CDR3 residues: CASSPGTREKLFF. The DNA of the CDR3 is TGTGCCAGCTCACCGGGTACGAGGGAAAAACTGTTTTTT.

The chain carries TRBV2 and TRBJ2-4, with D perhaps TRBD1 or TRBD2 (5 bases each). V gave up 2 bases and J gave up 1 base, with 9 bases separating them. This CDR3 has 15 amino acids. Germline V gives CDR1 SNHLY, CDR2 FYNNEI. This CDR3 is CASSELRGAKNIQYF. As DNA, the CDR3 is TGTGCCAGCAGTGAACTGAGGGGTGCCAAAAACATTCAGTACTTC.

This chain links TRBV19 with TRBJ1-2, with D possibly matching TRBD1 (5 bases). CDR1 and CDR2 from the germline V gene are LNHDA and SQIVND (reference sequence). This CDR3 has 17 amino acids. Trimming pared 5 bases from V and 2 bases from J, leaving 21 bases between. Written as DNA, the CDR3 is TGTGCCAGTAGTCCCGATAATCCGGGACGGATAAACTATGGCTACACCTTC. It encodes CASSPDNPGRINYGYTF.

This chain uses TRBV5-1 with TRBJ1-2; no definite D call. V dropped 4 bases and J dropped 2 bases, with 12 bases sitting between them. The CDR3 consists of 14 residues. The germline CDR1 and CDR2 sequences are SGHRS and YFSETQ. The DNA for the CDR3 is TGCGCCAGCAGCCCCCGGACGGGAAACTATGGCTACACCTTC. This sequence encodes CASSPRTGNYGYTF.

This clone came up once. The gene calls are TRBV2 and TRBJ2-2, with D possibly being TRBD2 (6 bases). Per germline, CDR1 SNHLY and CDR2 FYNNEI. The CDR3 consists of 15 residues. V shed 5 bases and J shed 1 base, with 11 bases lying between them. The CDR3 is CASSIRGRNTGELFF. In DNA, the CDR3 is TGTGCCAGCAGTATCCGGGGGAGGAACACCGGGGAGCTGTTTTTT.

The chain links TRBV29-1 to TRBJ1-1, with 7 positions matching TRBD1. The CDR3 has 15 residues. From germline, CDR1 is SQVTM and CDR2 ANQGSEA. V was clipped by 6 bases and J by 2 bases; unmatched bases: 12. CDR3 in DNA: TGCAGCGTCGAAAGACAGGGAGGGGGTAACACTGAAGCTTTCTTT. Translating gives CSVERQGGGNTEAFF.

This chain links TRBV5-1 with TRBJ1-1; TRBD1 might be the D (6 bases). The CDR3 is made up of 14 amino acids. CDR1 is SGHRS and CDR2 is YFSETQ in the germline V gene. V was shortened by 4 bases and J by 0 bases, with 10 bases between the two germline ends. The CDR3 sequence: CASSPRDMNTEAFF. CDR3 in DNA: TGCGCCAGCAGCCCGAGGGACATGAACACTGAAGCTTTCTTT.

The V gene is TRBV1, the J gene TRBJ2-5; the table's D gene call, TRBD2, was not cross checked with the DNA. TRBV1 is annotated as a pseudogene. The CDR3 is 18 amino acids. The CDR3 region has the DNA TGCACCAGCAGCCAAAAAAATTCGACTAGCGGGGGACGGAAGACCCAGTACTTC. Protein sequence: CTSSQKNSTSGGRKTQYF.

The chain uses TRBV7-9 and TRBJ1-2; no firm D call. Germline loops: CDR1 SEHNR, CDR2 FQNEAQ (reference sequence). The CDR3 sequence is 13 residues long. The ends were cut back, 5 bases at V and 4 bases at J, with 11 bases in the middle. CDR3: CASSPTNGYGYTF. As DNA, the CDR3 is TGTGCCAGCAGCCCTACCAACGGCTATGGCTACACCTTC.

The chain employs TRBV9 and TRBJ2-3; no clear D. The germline V and J ends were trimmed by 1 base and 0 bases, with 12 bases remaining between them. Germline V gene sequence: CDR1 SGDLS, CDR2 YYNGEE. This CDR3 has 16 amino acids. The CDR3 reads CASSVSFSSSTDTQYF. CDR3 nucleotide sequence: TGTGCCAGCAGCGTATCGTTTAGCAGCAGCACAGATACGCAGTATTTT.

V usage is TRBV5-1 and J usage is TRBJ1-1; D unresolved. The CDR3 contains 11 residues. Germline CDR1 and CDR2: SGHRS and YFSETQ. V lost 0 bases and J lost 10, with 7 bases in between. The CDR3 is CASSLEGSAFF. DNA of the CDR3: TGCGCCAGCAGCTTGGAGGGTTCAGCTTTCTTT.

The V and J genes are TRBV28 and TRBJ2-7; 9 nucleotides match TRBD1. The CDR3 extends over 16 amino acids. The V gene's germline CDR1 is MDHEN and CDR2 SYDVKM. Germline trimming cut 5 bases from V and 2 bases from J; bases unmatched to any gene: 10. The CDR3 protein is CASSPQQGAPTYEQYF. In DNA form, the CDR3 reads TGTGCCAGCAGTCCCCAACAGGGGGCCCCTACCTACGAGCAGTACTTC.

V gene TRBV6-6 combines with J gene TRBJ1-1; tentative D call: TRBD1 (5 bases). Germline V gene sequence: CDR1 MNHNY, CDR2 SVGAGI (reference sequence). Deletions cut 4 bases from V and 3 bases from J, with 15 bases between. The CDR3 runs 15 residues. CDR3 nucleotide sequence: TGTGCCAGCAGTTCCCGGGGGGGTGGGGACACTGAAGCTTTCTTT. This translates into CASSSRGGGDTEAFF.

Only one count was recorded for this clone. This sequence joins TRBV2 and TRBJ1-3, with 9 bases identical to TRBD1. V was clipped by 6 bases and J by 3 bases; unmatched bases: 6. The germline CDR1 and CDR2 sequences are SNHLY and FYNNEI. The CDR3 covers 15 residues. The CDR3 is CASSPGQGSGNTIYF. The CDR3 nucleotides are TGTGCCAGCAGCCCGGGACAGGGAAGTGGAAACACCATATATTTT.

The chain has TRBV7-9 and TRBJ2-3, with 12 bases that match TRBD2. Germline V lookup: CDR1 SEHNR, CDR2 FQNEAQ (reference sequence). V shed 1 base, J shed 9 bases, and the junction held 5 bases outside the gene matches. This CDR3 spans 15 amino acids. CDR3 nucleotide sequence: TGTGCCAGCAGCTTAGAGACTAGCGGGAGTAACACGCAGTATTTT. It encodes CASSLETSGSNTQYF.

The chain couples TRBV4-3 to TRBJ2-3; D ambiguous. CDR3 length: 16 amino acids. Trimming cost V 1 base and J 4 bases, with 15 bases left between them. Germline V gene lookup returns CDR1 LGHNA and CDR2 YSLEER. In DNA form, the CDR3 reads TGCGCCAGCAGCCAAGTCTTTTTACGTGGCGCAGATACGCAGTATTTT. Translating gives CASSQVFLRGADTQYF.

This clone was picked up one time. V usage is TRBV27 and J usage is TRBJ1-2; D is possibly TRBD1 (6 bases). V was cut by 6 bases and J by 8 bases, with 19 bases left in between. The germline V gene encodes CDR1 MNHEY and CDR2 SMNVEV (reference sequence). The CDR3 loop spans 14 amino acids. The CDR3 spells CASRPTGRVWGYTF. CDR3 DNA sequence: TGTGCCAGCAGACCTACAGGGAGGGTTTGGGGCTACACCTTC.

The chain has TRBV5-1 and TRBJ2-5; 10 bases agree with TRBD2. The trim removed 1 base at V and 0 bases at J, leaving 3 bases unmatched. Germline V gene sequence: CDR1 SGHRS, CDR2 YFSETQ. The CDR3 sequence is 16 residues long. CDR3 nucleotides: TGCGCCAGCAGCTTGCCAGCGGGGGGGGACCAAGAGACCCAGTACTTC. It yields the protein CASSLPAGGDQETQYF. Variable domain in full (rest from reference TRBV5-1 and TRBJ2-5): KAGVTQTPRYLIKTRGQQVTLSCSPISGHRSVSWYQQTPGQGLQFLFEYFSETQRNKGNFPGRFSGRQFSNSRSEMNVSTLELGDSALYLCASSLPAGGDQETQYFGPGTRLLVL.

V usage is TRBV11-2 and J usage is TRBJ1-1, with TRBD1 matching 11 bases. Germline-derived CDR1 and CDR2 are SGHAT and FQNNGV. The CDR3 is 14 residues long. With V trimmed by 1 base and J by 12 bases, 7 bases remained unmatched. CDR3 nucleotides: TGTGCCAGCAGCTTAGGGACAGGGGGCGCCCCGACTTTCTTT. Translation gives CASSLGTGGAPTFF. Full variable domain (rest looked up from reference TRBV11-2 and TRBJ1-1): EAGVAQSPRYKIIEKRQSVAFWCNPISGHATLYWYQQILGQGPKLLIQFQNNGVVDDSQLPKDRFSAERLKGVDSTLKIQPAKLEDSAVYLCASSLGTGGAPTFFGQGTRLTVV.

The J gene is TRBJ1-6, the V gene TRBV9; D not resolved. This CDR3 has 13 amino acids. In germline, CDR1 is SGDLS, CDR2 YYNGEE. V was shortened by 4 bases and J by 9 bases, with 11 bases between the two germline ends. The CDR3: CASSPYLVSPLHF. CDR3 DNA sequence: TGTGCCAGCAGCCCATACCTGGTTTCACCCCTCCACTTT. Complete variable domain (other parts from reference TRBV9 and TRBJ1-6): DSGVTQTPKHLITATGQRVTLRCSPRSGDLSVYWYQQSLDQGLQFLIQYYNGEERAKGNILERFSAQQFPDLHSELNLSSLELGDSALYFCASSPYLVSPLHFGNGTRLTVT.

This chain connects TRBV23-1 to TRBJ2-3, with D perhaps matching TRBD1 (6 bases). TRBV23-1 is designated an ORF whose function remains uncertain. This CDR3 is 16 amino acids long. Trimming stripped 10 bases from V and 4 bases from J, with 24 bases between. CDR3 loop: CATGHTPGTLSDTQYF. The CDR3 coding sequence is TGCGCCACGGGACACACACCCGGGACCTTGTCAGATACGCAGTATTTT.